These 10 T cell receptor beta chains were all obtained from the same sample, sequenced in a study of T cells in Graves' hyperthyroidism and ophthalmopathy. Authors of the study amplified TCR beta CDR3 regions from RNA transcripts. The HTBI primer set served for first-round RT-PCR of the TCR CDR3. A single record per CDR3 protein comes from TCRdb applying MiXCR to the multiplex PCR reads. The sample includes a few hundred thousand distinct CDR3 sequences, less than 25% of them seen just once. The sample comprised blood. The receptors originated from a man in his late teens or twenties with Graves' hyperthyroidism.

This clonotype appeared many times. The chain is built from TRBV6-1 and TRBJ1-1; no definite D call. Between the trimmed V and J ends, which lost 3 bases and 0 bases, there was a span of 8 bases. The CDR3 runs to 14 residues. CDR1 and CDR2 from the germline V gene are MNHNS and SASEGT. As DNA, the CDR3 is TGTGCCAGCAGTGAGGCAGCCCTGAACACTGAAGCTTTCTTT. Protein product: CASSEAALNTEAFF.

The chain has TRBV28 and TRBJ1-2, with D maybe TRBD1 (5 bases). Germline-derived CDR1 and CDR2 are MDHEN and SYDVKM. CDR3 size: 13 residues. V gave up 2 bases and J gave up 7 bases, with 11 bases separating them. The CDR3 nucleotides read TGTGCCAGCAGTTTACTCAGGGTACTTGGCTACACCTTC. This gives the protein CASSLLRVLGYTF.

This clonotype occurred many times. The V call is TRBV19, the J call TRBJ2-5; TRBD1 might be the D (5 bases). CDR3 size: 12 residues. Germline V CDR1 and CDR2: LNHDA, SQIVND (reference sequence). The ends were cut back, 7 bases at V and 4 bases at J, with 10 bases in the middle. The CDR3 DNA reads TGTGCCAGTAAGGACACGAGAGAGACCCAGTACTTC. It translates to CASKDTRETQYF. Using reference TRBV19 and TRBJ2-5 for the parts outside the CDR3, the full variable domain is DGGITQSPKYLFRKEGQNVTLSCEQNLNHDAMYWYRQDPGQGLRLIYYSQIVNDFQKGDIAEGYSVSREKKESFPLTVTSAQKNPTAFYLCASKDTRETQYFGPGTRLLVL.

This clonotype was observed at least ten times. The chain uses TRBV20-1 and TRBJ2-5; no clear D gene. There are 13 residues in the CDR3. The V gene lost 7 bases and the J gene lost 0 bases, with 12 bases spanning the gap. Germline loops: CDR1 DFQATT, CDR2 SNEGSKA (reference sequence). The CDR3 protein is CSVLDGNQETQYF. CDR3 nucleotides: TGCAGTGTTCTTGACGGAAACCAAGAGACCCAGTACTTC.

In this sample, this clonotype turned up many times. This chain links TRBV20-1 with TRBJ1-2; 10 nucleotides match TRBD1. Looked up from germline, CDR1 is DFQATT and CDR2 is SNEGSKA (reference sequence). The V segment lost 5 bases and the J segment 0 bases; nucleotides outside the gene matches: 3. The CDR3 has 14 residues. CDR3 in amino acids: CSAAGTGANYGYTF. The CDR3 coding sequence is TGCAGTGCTGCAGGGACAGGGGCTAACTATGGCTACACCTTC.

The chain links TRBV3-1 to TRBJ1-1; D is uncertain. Trimming pared 2 bases from V and 3 bases from J, leaving 10 bases between. Germline CDR1 LGHDT, CDR2 YNNKEL (reference sequence). The length of the CDR3 is 14 residues. The CDR3 bases are TGTGCCAGCAGCCAACCGGGAGGACACACTGAAGCTTTCTTT. It encodes CASSQPGGHTEAFF.

This clonotype was picked up many times. The V call is TRBV9, the J call TRBJ2-7, with 7 bases matching TRBD2. Germline assignment: CDR1 SGDLS and CDR2 YYNGEE. This CDR3 comprises 13 residues. V shed 4 bases, J shed 6 bases, and the junction held 7 bases outside the gene matches. CDR3 coding DNA: TGTGCCAGCAGCAGGGGAGGGAGTGGCGAGCAGTACTTC. Its protein product is CASSRGGSGEQYF.

There are many counts of this clonotype. The chain recombines TRBV28 with TRBJ1-6, with a possible D match to TRBD1 (5 bases). The CDR3 is 13 amino acids. Trimming stripped 11 bases from V and 5 bases from J, with 13 bases between. Germline CDR1 reads MDHEN; CDR2 reads SYDVKM. The CDR3 loop reads CAASGLNNSPLHF. CDR3 nucleotide sequence: TGTGCCGCCTCGGGACTTAATAATTCACCCCTCCACTTT.

This clonotype was counted many times. This chain uses TRBV2 with TRBJ1-2; 7 bases are shared with TRBD1. With 5 bases clipped from V and 4 bases from J, the junction kept 13 bases outside the gene matches. The germline V gene encodes CDR1 SNHLY and CDR2 FYNNEI. The CDR3 has 16 amino acids. The CDR3 spells CASSKGQPRGRYGYTF. The CDR3 DNA reads as TGTGCCAGCAGTAAGGGACAGCCCCGTGGGCGCTATGGCTACACCTTC.

This clonotype was recorded at least ten times. V and J are TRBV7-9 and TRBJ2-5, with a tentative D call TRBD2 (6 bases). The CDR3 consists of 15 residues. CDR1 is SEHNR and CDR2 is FQNEAQ in the germline V gene (reference sequence). Deletions cut 5 bases from V and 0 bases from J, with 13 bases between. CDR3 coding DNA: TGTGCCAGCAGCCCAGGGACTGCGTACCAAGAGACCCAGTACTTC. This encodes CASSPGTAYQETQYF.